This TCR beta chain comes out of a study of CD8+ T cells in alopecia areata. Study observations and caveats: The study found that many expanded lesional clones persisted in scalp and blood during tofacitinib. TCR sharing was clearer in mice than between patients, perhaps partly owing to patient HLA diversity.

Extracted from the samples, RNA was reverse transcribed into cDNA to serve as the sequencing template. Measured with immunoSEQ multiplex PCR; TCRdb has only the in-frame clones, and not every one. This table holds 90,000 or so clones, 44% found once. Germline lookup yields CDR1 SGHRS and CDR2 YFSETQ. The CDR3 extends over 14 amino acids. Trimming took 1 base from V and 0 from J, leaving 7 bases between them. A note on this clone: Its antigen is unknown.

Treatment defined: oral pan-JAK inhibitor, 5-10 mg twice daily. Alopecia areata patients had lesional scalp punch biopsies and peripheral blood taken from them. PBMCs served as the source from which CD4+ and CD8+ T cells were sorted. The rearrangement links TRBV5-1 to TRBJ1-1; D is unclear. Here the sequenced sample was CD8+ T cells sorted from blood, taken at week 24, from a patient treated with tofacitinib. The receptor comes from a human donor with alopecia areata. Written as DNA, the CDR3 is TGCGCCAGCAGCTTGCGGGTCCTGAACACTGAAGCTTTCTTT. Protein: CASSLRVLNTEAFF.